The present T cell receptor beta chain was sequenced within a study of PD-L1 blockade in urothelial cancer. V dropped 6 bases and J dropped 10; count of bases not matched to a gene: 2. The CDR3 length is 12 residues. The germline V gene has CDR1 SNHLY and CDR2 FYNNEI. This table comes from immunoSEQ multiplex PCR, and its TCRdb copy is limited to in-frame clones, with some not included. The sample shows 38,000 or so clones, over 65% of them seen only once. Time point meaning: peripheral blood 6 weeks after treatment start. This specimen consisted of PBMCs, obtained around atezolizumab (anti-PD-L1) treatment. The TCR originated in a man aged 35 to 55 with urothelial cancer. The chain uses TRBV2 and TRBJ2-7; 14 nucleotides align to TRBD2. The CDR3 reads CASRGLAGVQYF. CDR3 nucleotides: TGTGCCAGCAGGGGACTAGCGGGAGTACAGTACTTC.